This entry lists 11 T cell receptor beta chains sequenced from one sample in a study of graft-versus-host responses after intestinal transplantation (dated by TCRdb to about 2021). These receptors lack a known antigen. This specimen's time point label, per the study, means: cells obtained before transplantation from donor or recipient. The library was built by means of the immunoSEQ multiplex PCR assay. Drawn from immuneACCESS, this table holds only the in-frame rearrangements with V and J called that TCRdb kept. Clones are partly lost; checked studies trace under half to an unresolved V gene and leave the rest unexplained. Here the sample has 55,000 to 75,000 clones; under 90% occur a single time. Nearly 0.4% of the sample is taken by the ten largest. The sample was unstimulated CD4+ T cells sorted from spleen or lymph node cells, taken before transplant. These receptor sequences come from a human donor who was the organ donor for an intestinal transplant.

In the case of this clone: The same CDR3 also results from other DNA sequences found in this sample. The rearrangement uses TRBV5-6 and TRBJ2-4, with a possible D match to TRBD1 (6 bases). The V end was cut by 4 bases, the J end by 8 bases, with 19 bases between. The CDR3 is 15 residues long. CDR1 is SGHDT and CDR2 is YYEEEE in the germline V gene. CDR3 residues: CASSGLIQGFDIQYF. As DNA, the CDR3 is TGTGCCAGCAGCGGCCTGATACAGGGTTTTGACATTCAGTACTTC.

This chain uses TRBV5-6 with TRBJ1-5; D unclear. Trimming took 0 bases from V and 0 from J, leaving 7 bases between them. This CDR3 has 15 residues. Per the germline V gene, CDR1 is SGHDT and CDR2 is YYEEEE. The CDR3, as DNA: TGTGCCAGCAGCTTGGCCGGTGTTAGCAATCAGCCCCAGCATTTT. This translates into CASSLAGVSNQPQHF.

The chain combines TRBV5-1 with TRBJ2-1; D is undetermined. The V end was cut by 0 bases, the J end by 7 bases, with 8 bases between. CDR1 SGHRS and CDR2 YFSETQ come from the germline V gene. The CDR3 extends over 13 amino acids. For the CDR3, the DNA is TGCGCCAGCAGCTTGGGAGCCCTTAATGAGCAGTTCTTC. Its protein product is CASSLGALNEQFF.

This clone came up a few times. A read error may produce the germline difference seen at one junction end. The J gene is TRBJ2-1, the V gene TRBV7-7; 9 bases match TRBD2. There are 15 residues in the CDR3. CDR1 is SSHAT and CDR2 is FNYEAQ in the germline V gene (reference sequence). CDR3: CASSLDGGGGNEQFF. The CDR3 DNA reads TGTGCTAGCAGCTTAGATGGCGGGGGGGGGAATGAGCAGTTCTTC.

V usage is TRBV5-1 and J usage is TRBJ1-5, with D maybe TRBD1 (6 bases). Germline loops: CDR1 SGHRS, CDR2 YFSETQ. The CDR3 length is 13 residues. With 3 bases removed from V and 2 bases from J, the gap between germline ends came to 6 bases. The DNA of the CDR3 is TGCGCCAGCAGCTCAGGGGGCAATCAGCCCCAGCATTTT. It specifies CASSSGGNQPQHF.

The chain recombines TRBV28 with TRBJ2-3; 9 nucleotides agree with TRBD1. From germline, CDR1 is MDHEN and CDR2 SYDVKM. The CDR3 runs to 15 residues. V was pared by 4 bases and J by 5 bases, with 7 bases of the junction left unmatched. CDR3 sequence reads: CASSSSGQGEDTQYF. CDR3 DNA sequence: TGTGCCAGCAGTTCATCGGGACAGGGCGAAGATACGCAGTATTTT.

The count of this clone is one. The chain couples TRBV18 to TRBJ2-3, with TRBD2 matching 11 bases. CDR1 is KGHSH, CDR2 LQKENI, per germline. The CDR3 is 16 residues long. Trimming removed 0 bases from V and 6 bases from J; junction bases left unmatched: 5. The CDR3 bases are TGTGCCAGCTCACCACCGGGACTAGCGGTTATGGATACGCAGTATTTT. This translates into CASSPPGLAVMDTQYF.

The chain joins TRBV5-1 to TRBJ2-2; 9 bases line up with TRBD1. The CDR3 has 16 amino acids. J was trimmed by 5 bases and V by 4 bases; bases with no gene match: 9. From germline, CDR1 is SGHRS and CDR2 YFSETQ. CDR3 residues: CASSVSPGTGTGELFF. Here the CDR3 DNA reads TGCGCCAGCAGCGTAAGCCCCGGGACAGGGACCGGGGAGCTGTTTTTT.

V and J are TRBV6-1 and TRBJ1-2, with D maybe TRBD1 (5 bases). The CDR3 loop spans 12 amino acids. The germline gives CDR1 MNHNS, CDR2 SASEGT. V was clipped by 7 bases and J by 8 bases, with 14 bases between them. The CDR3 sequence is CASTPPGKGYTF. The DNA of the CDR3 is TGTGCCAGCACCCCCCCAGGGAAAGGCTACACCTTC.

This clone was recorded once. The chain recombines TRBV11-2 with TRBJ2-2, with D possibly matching TRBD1 (5 bases). CDR3 length equals 13 residues. Germline-derived CDR1 and CDR2 are SGHAT and FQNNGV. Between the trimmed V and J ends, which lost 5 bases and 6 bases, there was a span of 10 bases. This CDR3 is CASSRRGAGELFF. The CDR3 DNA is TGTGCCAGCAGCCGAAGGGGTGCCGGGGAGCTGTTTTTT.

A single count supports this clone. This sequence joins TRBV28 and TRBJ1-2, with 7 bases that match TRBD1. Germline-derived CDR1 and CDR2 are MDHEN and SYDVKM. The junction had 6 bases not matched to a gene; V was cut back by 7 bases and J by 4 bases. This CDR3 spans 13 amino acids. This CDR3 reads CASNLGQSYGYTF. The DNA for the CDR3 is TGTGCCAGCAACCTGGGACAGTCCTATGGCTACACCTTC.